The 26 T cell receptor beta chains below all came from one sample that was sequenced in a study of CD8 T cell repertoires and HIV-1 epitope variants. Profiled with immunoSEQ multiplex PCR; TCRdb holds only in-frame clones, not every one. The data contain about 1,900 clones, around 71% of them singletons. Their target antigens are unknown. Sequencing was carried out using cultured CD8+ T cells derived from PBMCs. The receptors come from a male donor with HIV.

The chain is built from TRBV9 and TRBJ2-5; 7 bases are a match to TRBD2. In germline, CDR1 is SGDLS, CDR2 YYNGEE. This CDR3 spans 14 amino acids. V dropped 1 base and J dropped 2; count of bases not matched to a gene: 2. This chain's CDR3 is CASSVNGGQETQYF. The CDR3 DNA is TGTGCCAGCAGCGTAAACGGGGGGCAAGAGACCCAGTACTTC.

The gene calls are TRBV7-8 and TRBJ2-5; 11 bases are a match to TRBD2. This CDR3 is built from 19 residues. Losses at the gene ends were 4 bases for V and 2 bases for J; bases not matched to a gene: 15. The germline V gene encodes CDR1 SGHVS and CDR2 FQNEAQ. CDR3 nucleotide sequence: TGTGCCAGCAGCTCCCTGTCGATAGCGGGGGGGCGGGGGCAAGAGACCCAGTACTTC. This encodes CASSSLSIAGGRGQETQYF.

There are a few counts of this clone. V and J are TRBV6-5 and TRBJ1-2, with 7 bases fitting TRBD1. This CDR3 contains 15 residues. With 2 bases clipped from V and 6 bases from J, the junction kept 9 bases outside the gene matches. Germline V gene lookup returns CDR1 MNHEY and CDR2 SVGAGI. The chain's CDR3 is CASSYLSGGADGYTF. In DNA, the CDR3 is TGTGCCAGCAGTTACCTATCAGGGGGTGCGGATGGCTACACCTTC.

The chain combines TRBV19 with TRBJ2-1; 9 bases fit TRBD2. After removal of 5 bases from V and 2 bases from J, the junction contained 4 bases not matched to a gene. The V gene's germline CDR1 is LNHDA and CDR2 SQIVND (reference sequence). This CDR3 region has 15 residues. CDR3 sequence (DNA): TGTGCCAGTAGTGATAGCGGGGGAGCCTACAATGAGCAGTTCTTC. As protein: CASSDSGGAYNEQFF.

In its sample, this clone was seen a few times. The chain links TRBV4-3 to TRBJ2-7, with 10 nucleotides matching TRBD1. Germline V gene lookup returns CDR1 LGHNA and CDR2 YSLEER. The CDR3 extends over 14 amino acids. The J segment lost 5 bases and the V segment lost 4 bases, leaving 5 bases of the junction unmatched. The CDR3 nucleotides read TGCGCCAGCAGCCCAAAAGGACAGGGGGACGAGCAGTACTTC. This gives the protein CASSPKGQGDEQYF.

J is TRBJ2-1 and V is TRBV9; D is perhaps TRBD2 (5 bases). CDR1 is SGDLS and CDR2 is YYNGEE in the germline V gene. CDR3 length: 17 amino acids. The germline V and J ends were trimmed by 0 bases and 8 bases, with 21 bases remaining between them. Here the CDR3 reads CASSVGGAAGPGDEQFF. DNA of the CDR3: TGTGCCAGCAGCGTAGGGGGAGCCGCGGGCCCTGGAGATGAGCAGTTCTTC.

The chain couples TRBV30 to TRBJ2-7; unclear D gene. Per the germline V gene, CDR1 is GTSNPN and CDR2 is SVGIG (reference sequence). The CDR3 is made up of 13 amino acids. Trimming removed 5 bases at V and 1 base at J, with 12 bases between. The CDR3 here is CAWGPGPSYEQYF. The CDR3 nucleotides are TGTGCCTGGGGACCGGGTCCGTCCTACGAGCAGTACTTC.

This clone was counted a few times. The chain recombines TRBV5-1 with TRBJ1-2; possible D gene TRBD1, 5 bases. This CDR3 is 14 amino acids long. Trimming shortened V by 3 bases and J by 3 bases, and 12 bases separated the two germline ends. Germline CDR1 reads SGHRS; CDR2 reads YFSETQ. The DNA of the CDR3 is TGCGCCAGCAGCTGGGAACAGGACGACTATGGCTACACCTTC. This gives the protein CASSWEQDDYGYTF.

V and J are TRBV11-3 and TRBJ2-2; 8 bases align to TRBD1. The CDR3 extends over 16 amino acids. V was pared by 5 bases and J by 7 bases, with 12 bases of the junction left unmatched. Germline V CDR1 and CDR2: SGHNT, YENEEA. The CDR3 DNA reads TGTGCCAGCAGCCTAAGGGCAGGGGGCAGCGGCGGGGAGCTGTTTTTT. Its translation is CASSLRAGGSGGELFF.

This clone has a single count. The chain has TRBV6-1 and TRBJ1-5; no clear D. The germline V gene has CDR1 MNHNS and CDR2 SASEGT. The V end lost 6 bases, the J end lost 5 bases, and 17 bases lay between the germline ends. This CDR3 contains 15 residues. The CDR3 coding sequence is TGTGCCAGCAGCGTAGACACCGACAACTATCAGCCCCAGCATTTT. Translation: CASSVDTDNYQPQHF.

This clone is judged large. V and J are TRBV7-2 and TRBJ2-1; no firm D call. The CDR3 runs 13 residues. Trimming left V 1 base short and J 9 bases short, with 10 bases between. In germline, CDR1 is SGHTA, CDR2 FQGNSA. The CDR3 bases are TGTGCCAGCAGCTTAGACGGTGCCAGTGAGCAGTTCTTC. Translating it yields CASSLDGASEQFF. The complete variable domain, with remaining parts taken from reference TRBV7-2 and TRBJ2-1, reads GAGVSQSPSNKVTEKGKDVELRCDPISGHTALYWYRQSLGQGLEFLIYFQGNSAPDKSGLPSDRFSAERTGGSVSTLTIQRTQQEDSAVYLCASSLDGASEQFFGPGTRLTVL.

This chain joins TRBV19 and TRBJ2-5; D is undetermined. Trimming shortened V by 1 base and J by 10 bases, and 10 bases separated the two germline ends. Looked up from germline, CDR1 is LNHDA and CDR2 is SQIVND (reference sequence). The CDR3 spans 12 residues. The CDR3 bases are TGTGCCAGTAGTATAGGCAACGAAGGCCAGTACTTC. Its protein is CASSIGNEGQYF. The full variable domain, its missing parts supplied by reference TRBV19 and TRBJ2-5, is DGGITQSPKYLFRKEGQNVTLSCEQNLNHDAMYWYRQDPGQGLRLIYYSQIVNDFQKGDIAEGYSVSREKKESFPLTVTSAQKNPTAFYLCASSIGNEGQYFGPGTRLLVL.

This clone was counted between two and nine times. V is TRBV7-2 and J is TRBJ1-5; the D gene is possibly TRBD1 (5 bases). Per germline, CDR1 SGHTA and CDR2 FQGNSA. The CDR3 loop spans 15 amino acids. V lost 5 bases and J 5 bases, leaving 16 bases between the germline ends. The DNA for the CDR3 is TGTGCCAGCAGCCCAGGGACCCAAACATATCAGCCCCAGCATTTT. Protein: CASSPGTQTYQPQHF.

The chain has TRBV25-1 and TRBJ2-7; unclear D gene. The CDR3 contains 13 residues. From germline, CDR1 is MGHDK and CDR2 SYGVNS. Trimming left V 1 base short and J 4 bases short, with 8 bases between. The CDR3 reads CASSESVYYEQYF. DNA for the CDR3: TGTGCCAGCAGTGAATCTGTGTATTACGAGCAGTACTTC.

The chain is built from TRBV7-3 and TRBJ1-1, with D possibly TRBD1 on 5 matching bases. The CDR3 consists of 14 residues. The germline V and J ends were trimmed by 1 base and 1 base, with 7 bases remaining between them. The germline CDR1 and CDR2 sequences are SGHTA and FQGTGA. The DNA for the CDR3 is TGTGCCAGCAGCTTAATAGGGGAGAACACTGAAGCTTTCTTT. Its translation: CASSLIGENTEAFF.

This clone was seen only a few times. The chain combines TRBV10-3 with TRBJ2-2, with D unclear. V was trimmed by 3 bases and J by 5 bases, leaving 13 bases between them. This CDR3 has 15 residues. CDR1 is ENHRY and CDR2 is SYGVKD in the germline V gene. CDR3 coding DNA: TGTGCCATCAGTGAAAATCTAGGCGTTACCGGGGAGCTGTTTTTT. The encoded protein is CAISENLGVTGELFF.

V is TRBV28 and J is TRBJ2-7, with 8 positions matching TRBD1. Per the germline V gene, CDR1 is MDHEN and CDR2 is SYDVKM. Unmatched junction bases numbered 12, after V lost 6 bases and J lost 2 bases. The CDR3 covers 16 residues. The CDR3 nucleotides are TGTGCCAGCAGCCAATCCCGGGACAGGCGTACCTACGAGCAGTACTTC. Translating it yields CASSQSRDRRTYEQYF.

This clone was detected a few times. The chain couples TRBV28 to TRBJ2-7, with unresolved D. Per the germline V gene, CDR1 is MDHEN and CDR2 is SYDVKM. There are 11 residues in the CDR3. The ends were cut back, 7 bases at V and 1 base at J, with 5 bases in the middle. This chain's CDR3 is CASTYSYEQYF. CDR3 bases: TGTGCCAGCACCTATTCCTACGAGCAGTACTTC.

The sample holds one count of this clone. The rearrangement uses TRBV10-3 and TRBJ1-2; a possible D gene is TRBD1 (5 bases). Germline V gives CDR1 ENHRY, CDR2 SYGVKD. V dropped 0 bases and J dropped 8 bases, with 16 bases sitting between them. The CDR3 loop spans 15 amino acids. For the CDR3, the DNA is TGTGCCATCAGTGAGTCCGGGGGGATTGGGGAAGGCTACACCTTC. Amino acid sequence: CAISESGGIGEGYTF.

This chain uses TRBV9 with TRBJ1-2, with 8 bases matching TRBD1. V was pared by 6 bases and J by 5 bases, with 3 bases of the junction left unmatched. The germline V gene encodes CDR1 SGDLS and CDR2 YYNGEE. The CDR3 covers 12 residues. The CDR3 DNA sequence: TGTGCCAGCAACCAGGGGGCTTATGGCTACACCTTC. Encoded protein: CASNQGAYGYTF.

The sample holds a few counts of this clone. This chain links TRBV27 with TRBJ1-2, with D tentatively TRBD1 (5 bases). The germline V gene has CDR1 MNHEY and CDR2 SMNVEV (reference sequence). CDR3 length equals 15 residues. The V gene lost 0 bases and the J gene lost 8 bases, with 16 bases spanning the gap. For the CDR3, the DNA is TGTGCCAGCAGTTTATCTTCAGGGAGGGCGTGGGGCTACACCTTC. It specifies CASSLSSGRAWGYTF.

J is TRBJ2-7 and V is TRBV28; 8 nucleotides agree with TRBD1. Germline V gene lookup returns CDR1 MDHEN and CDR2 SYDVKM. The CDR3 loop spans 13 amino acids. The J segment lost 5 bases and the V segment lost 7 bases, leaving 7 bases of the junction unmatched. The CDR3 nucleotides read TGTGCCAGCAAGGACAGGGTAATCAACGAGCAGTACTTC. Protein product: CASKDRVINEQYF.

The chain uses TRBV6-4 and TRBJ2-1, with 13 bases identical to TRBD2. In germline, CDR1 is MRHNA, CDR2 SNTAGT. This CDR3 spans 15 amino acids. The ends lost 3 bases at V and 8 bases at J; junction bases unmatched: 4. CDR3 amino acids: CASSDTSGGADEQFF. The CDR3 bases are TGTGCCAGCAGTGATACTAGCGGGGGGGCCGATGAGCAGTTCTTC.

The chain has TRBV7-6 and TRBJ1-2, with 7 bases identical to TRBD1. CDR3 length equals 15 residues. Germline CDR1 is SGHVS and CDR2 is FNYEAQ. The V gene end was trimmed by 5 bases and the J gene end by 5 bases; junction bases not matched to a gene: 11. The DNA for the CDR3 is TGTGCCAGCAGCCAAACCCCCGGGACAGCTTATGGCTACACCTTC. It is translated as CASSQTPGTAYGYTF. Full variable domain (remainder filled in from reference TRBV7-6 and TRBJ1-2): GAGVSQSPRYKVTKRGQDVALRCDPISGHVSLYWYRQALGQGPEFLTYFNYEAQQDKSGLPNDRFSAERPEGSISTLTIQRTEQRDSAMYRCASSQTPGTAYGYTFGSGTRLTVV.

This clone has more than one count but fewer than ten. The chain has TRBV27 and TRBJ2-7; D not resolved. Between the trimmed V and J ends, which lost 6 bases and 0 bases, there was a span of 9 bases. Germline CDR1 and CDR2: MNHEY and SMNVEV (reference sequence). The CDR3 is 13 residues long. CDR3 DNA: TGTGCCAGCAGGAACTGGGACTCCTACGAGCAGTACTTC. It codes for CASRNWDSYEQYF.

V usage is TRBV7-8 and J usage is TRBJ2-6; unclear D gene. The germline V gene has CDR1 SGHVS and CDR2 FQNEAQ. The CDR3 length is 16 residues. V was cut by 6 bases and J by 2 bases, with 14 bases left in between. The CDR3, as DNA: TGTGCCAGCAGTGCCGAAGACAAGGCTGGGGCCAACGTCCTGACTTTC. Encoded protein: CASSAEDKAGANVLTF.